This record concerns one TCR beta chain sequence. This entry is derived from a study of blood T cell repertoires in COVID-19. Study-level information: Spain, Italy and the United States supplied samples that represented acute and convalescent COVID-19.

The Seattle patients joined while their infection was active and were tracked longitudinally afterward. Profiled with immunoSEQ multiplex PCR; TCRdb holds only in-frame clones, not every one. In the table there are some 290,000 clones, about nine tenths of which are singletons. The germline V gene has CDR1 PRHDT and CDR2 FYEKMQ (reference sequence). The CDR3 runs 12 residues. The V end lost 3 bases, the J end lost 9 bases, and 9 bases lay between the germline ends. The sequenced sample was peripheral blood. The gene calls are TRBV13 and TRBJ2-1; D might be TRBD2 (6 bases). The sequence was obtained from a woman in her thirties with COVID-19, enrolled during active disease. Here the CDR3 DNA reads TGTGCCAGCAGCTTTGGCGGGACTGAGCAGTTCTTC. The encoded protein is CASSFGGTEQFF. The variable domain in full, completed from reference TRBV13 and TRBJ2-1, reads AAGVIQSPRHLIKEKRETATLKCYPIPRHDTVYWYQQGPGQDPQFLISFYEKMQSDKGSIPDRFSAQQFSDYHSELNMSSLELGDSALYFCASSFGGTEQFFGPGTRLTVL.